Listed below are T cell receptor beta chains from one sample, sequenced in a study of cytomegalovirus exposure and HLA in healthy donors. The assay was immunoSEQ multiplex PCR, and TCRdb's table has in-frame clones only and misses some. This sample carries about 200,000 clones, 75% to 90% of them seen once, and the ten largest clones take under 7.5%. Sequenced: PBMCs. These receptor sequences come from a woman in her forties or fifties in good health and CMV-seropositive. The CDR3 runs from the conserved cysteine through the conserved F or W. Fields, in order: J gene, D gene, CDR3 length, V gene, clone size, CDR3 DNA, CDR3 protein. The D gene is left open where the match is weak. Size values are once, few and many counts, or a class for expanded clones, and some rows have none.

TRBJ2-7 TRBD2 19 TRBV28 once TGTGCCAGCAACCTGCGTCCCGGGACTAGCGGGGGGCCTTCCTACGAGCAGTACTTC CASNLRPGTSGGPSYEQYF
TRBJ1-2 . 16 TRBV5-1 . TGCGCCAGCAGCTTGGGGGGCCAGGGGCGATCCTATGGCTACACCTTC CASSLGGQGRSYGYTF
TRBJ2-1 . 15 TRBV27 . TGTGCCAGCAGTAACGGGGTGGGCTCCTACAATGAGCAGTTCTTC CASSNGVGSYNEQFF
TRBJ1-3 TRBD1 16 TRBV2 . TGTGCCAGCAGCGTGGGACAGGGGTTGGGTGGAAACACCATATATTTT CASSVGQGLGGNTIYF
TRBJ1-5 TRBD1 16 TRBV10-1 . TGCGCCAGCACACCCTCGGGACAGGGGTCGGGTCAGCCCCAGCATTTT CASTPSGQGSGQPQHF
TRBJ1-5 TRBD1 13 TRBV6-5 . TGTGCCAGCAGCTTCGACAGGGATCAGCCCCAGCATTTT CASSFDRDQPQHF
TRBJ2-7 TRBD2 15 TRBV6-1 . TGTGCCAGCAGCTACGAGGGAGCGGGGTCCTACGAGCAGTACTTC CASSYEGAGSYEQYF
TRBJ2-2 . 15 TRBV19 . . CASTSGQINTGELLF
TRBJ2-7 TRBD1 15 TRBV11-2 . TGTGCCAGCAGCTTAGACGGGACAGGGACCTACGAGCAGTACTTC CASSLDGTGTYEQYF
TRBJ2-2 TRBD1 16 TRBV7-6 . TGTGCCAGCAGCTTAAACAGGGGCTCGGACACCGGGGAGCTGTTTTTT CASSLNRGSDTGELFF
TRBJ1-4 . 16 TRBV10-3 . TGTGCCATCAGTGAGCTCGGGGGGAGTGGTTCTGAAAAACTGTTTTTT CAISELGGSGSEKLFF
TRBJ2-7 TRBD1 16 TRBV28 . TGTGCCAGCAGCCGGGACAGGCTCAGTCCCTACTACGAGCAGTACTTC CASSRDRLSPYYEQYF
TRBJ2-3 . 17 TRBV2 . TGTGCCAGCAGTGAAGCGCTTCTGTCCAGTAGCACAGATACGCAGTATTTT CASSEALLSSSTDTQYF
TRBJ2-6 . 14 TRBV7-6 . TGTGCCAGCAGCGAGATTTCTGGGGCCAACGTCCTGACTTTC CASSEISGANVLTF